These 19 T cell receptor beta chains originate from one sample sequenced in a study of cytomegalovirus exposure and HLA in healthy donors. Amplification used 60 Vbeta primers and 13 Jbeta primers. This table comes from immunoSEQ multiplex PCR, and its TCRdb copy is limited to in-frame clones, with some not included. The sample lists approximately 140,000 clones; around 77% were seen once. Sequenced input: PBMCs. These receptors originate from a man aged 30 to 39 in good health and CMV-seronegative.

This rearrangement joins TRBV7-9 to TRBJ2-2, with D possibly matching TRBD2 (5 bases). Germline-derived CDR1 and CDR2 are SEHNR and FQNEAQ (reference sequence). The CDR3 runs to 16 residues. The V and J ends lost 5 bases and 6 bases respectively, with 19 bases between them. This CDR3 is CASSPVWASIAGELFF. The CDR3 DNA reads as TGTGCCAGCAGCCCCGTATGGGCTAGCATCGCCGGGGAGCTGTTTTTT.

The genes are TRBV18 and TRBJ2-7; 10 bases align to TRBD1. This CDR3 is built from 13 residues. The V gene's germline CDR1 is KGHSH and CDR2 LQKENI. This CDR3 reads CASTGGSVYEQYF. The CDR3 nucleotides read TGTGCTTCGACAGGGGGCTCGGTCTACGAGCAGTACTTC.

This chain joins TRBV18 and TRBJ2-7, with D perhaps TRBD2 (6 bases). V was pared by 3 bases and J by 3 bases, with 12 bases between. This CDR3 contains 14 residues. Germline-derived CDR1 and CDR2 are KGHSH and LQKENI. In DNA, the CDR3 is TGTGCCAGCTCACCGGGAGGCCCGGACTACGAGCAGTACTTC. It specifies CASSPGGPDYEQYF.

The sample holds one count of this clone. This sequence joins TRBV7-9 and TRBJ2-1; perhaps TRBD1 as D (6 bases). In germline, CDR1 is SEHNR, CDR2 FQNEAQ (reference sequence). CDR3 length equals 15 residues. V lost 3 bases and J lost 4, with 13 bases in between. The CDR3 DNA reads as TGTGCCAGCAGCTTGGGCAGGGGTCGATACAATGAGCAGTTCTTC. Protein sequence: CASSLGRGRYNEQFF.

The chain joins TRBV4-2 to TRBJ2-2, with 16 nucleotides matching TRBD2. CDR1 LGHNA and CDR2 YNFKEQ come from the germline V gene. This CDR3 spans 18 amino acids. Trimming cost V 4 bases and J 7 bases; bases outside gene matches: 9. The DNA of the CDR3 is TGTGCCAGCAGCCGGGCCGGGACTAGCGGGGGGGCCGGCGGGGAGCTGTTTTTT. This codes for CASSRAGTSGGAGGELFF.

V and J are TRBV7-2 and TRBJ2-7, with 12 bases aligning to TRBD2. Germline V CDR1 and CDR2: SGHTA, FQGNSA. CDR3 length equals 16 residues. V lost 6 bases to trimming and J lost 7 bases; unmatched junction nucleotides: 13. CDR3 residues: CASRLTSGSYAEEQYF. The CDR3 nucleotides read TGTGCCAGCAGGTTGACTAGCGGGAGTTATGCGGAGGAGCAGTACTTC.

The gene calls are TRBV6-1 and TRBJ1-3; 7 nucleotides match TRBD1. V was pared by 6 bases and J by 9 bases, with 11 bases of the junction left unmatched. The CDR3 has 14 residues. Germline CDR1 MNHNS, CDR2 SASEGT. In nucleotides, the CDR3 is TGTGCCAGCAGGCTTGGGGACAGTAGAAGCACCATATATTTT. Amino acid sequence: CASRLGDSRSTIYF.

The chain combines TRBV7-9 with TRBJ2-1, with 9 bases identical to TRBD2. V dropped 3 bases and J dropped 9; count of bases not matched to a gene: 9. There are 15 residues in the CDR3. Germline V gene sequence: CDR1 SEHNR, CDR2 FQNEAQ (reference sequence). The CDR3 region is CASSFLAGGLGEQFF. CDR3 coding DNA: TGTGCCAGCAGCTTTCTGGCGGGGGGGCTTGGTGAGCAGTTCTTC.

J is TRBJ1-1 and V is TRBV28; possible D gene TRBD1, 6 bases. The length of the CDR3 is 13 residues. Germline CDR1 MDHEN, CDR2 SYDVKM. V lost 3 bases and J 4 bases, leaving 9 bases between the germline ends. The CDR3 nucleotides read TGTGCCAGCAGTTTTACAGGGACCACTGAAGCTTTCTTT. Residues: CASSFTGTTEAFF.

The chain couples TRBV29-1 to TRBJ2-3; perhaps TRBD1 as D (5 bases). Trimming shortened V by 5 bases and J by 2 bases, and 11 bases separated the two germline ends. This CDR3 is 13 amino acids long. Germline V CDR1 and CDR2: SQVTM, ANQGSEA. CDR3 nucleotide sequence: TGCAGCGTTTCTGGACAAGACACAGATACGCAGTATTTT. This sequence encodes CSVSGQDTDTQYF.

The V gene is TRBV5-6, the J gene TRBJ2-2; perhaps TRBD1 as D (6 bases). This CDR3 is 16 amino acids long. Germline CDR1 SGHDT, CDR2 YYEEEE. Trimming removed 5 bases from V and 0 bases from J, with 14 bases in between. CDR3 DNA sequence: TGTGCCAGCAGGCCGGGACACCTTACGAACACCGGGGAGCTGTTTTTT. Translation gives CASRPGHLTNTGELFF.

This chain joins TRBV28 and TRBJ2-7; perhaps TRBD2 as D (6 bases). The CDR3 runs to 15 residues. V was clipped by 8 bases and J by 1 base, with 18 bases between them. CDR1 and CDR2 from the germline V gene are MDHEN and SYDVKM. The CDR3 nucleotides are TGTGCCAGCGCTCAGACGAAGGGGAGGTCCTACGAGCAGTACTTC. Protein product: CASAQTKGRSYEQYF.

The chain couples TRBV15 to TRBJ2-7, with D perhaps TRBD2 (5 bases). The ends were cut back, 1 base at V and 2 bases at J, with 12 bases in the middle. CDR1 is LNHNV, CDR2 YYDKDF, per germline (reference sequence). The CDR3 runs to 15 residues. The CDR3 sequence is CATSRGVREPYEQYF. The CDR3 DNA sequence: TGTGCCACCAGCAGAGGAGTGAGGGAACCCTACGAGCAGTACTTC.

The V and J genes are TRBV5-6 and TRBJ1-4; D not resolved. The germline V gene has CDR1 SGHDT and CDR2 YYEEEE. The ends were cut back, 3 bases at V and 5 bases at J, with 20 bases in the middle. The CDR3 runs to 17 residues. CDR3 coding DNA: TGTGCCAGCAGCTCCCCCCTTCTGGGCACGGCGAATGAAAAACTGTTTTTT. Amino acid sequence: CASSSPLLGTANEKLFF.

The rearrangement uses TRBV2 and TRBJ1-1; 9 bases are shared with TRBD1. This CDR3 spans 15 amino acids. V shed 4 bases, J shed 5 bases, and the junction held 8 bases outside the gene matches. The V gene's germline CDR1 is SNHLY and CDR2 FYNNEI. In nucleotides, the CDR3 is TGTGCCAGCAGTGCCCAGGGGACAGGGACAACTGAAGCTTTCTTT. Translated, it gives CASSAQGTGTTEAFF.

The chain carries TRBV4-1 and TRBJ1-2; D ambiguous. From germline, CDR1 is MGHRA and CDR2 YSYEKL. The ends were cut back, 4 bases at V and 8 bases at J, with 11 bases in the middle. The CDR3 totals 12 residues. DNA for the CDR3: TGCGCCAGCAGCCCGGAGGATGGGGGCTACACCTTC. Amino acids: CASSPEDGGYTF.

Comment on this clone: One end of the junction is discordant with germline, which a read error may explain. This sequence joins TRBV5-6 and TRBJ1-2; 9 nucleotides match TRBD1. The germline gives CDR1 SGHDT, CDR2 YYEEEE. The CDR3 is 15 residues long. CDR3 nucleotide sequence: TGTGCCAGCAGCTTGGTGGACAGGGGACGATATGGCTACCCCTTC. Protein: CASSLVDRGRYGYPF.

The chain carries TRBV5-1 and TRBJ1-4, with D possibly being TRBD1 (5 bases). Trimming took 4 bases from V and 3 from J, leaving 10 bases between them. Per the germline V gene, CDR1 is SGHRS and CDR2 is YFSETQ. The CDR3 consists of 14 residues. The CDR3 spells CASSEGGANEKLFF. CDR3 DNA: TGCGCCAGCAGCGAGGGAGGGGCTAATGAAAAACTGTTTTTT.

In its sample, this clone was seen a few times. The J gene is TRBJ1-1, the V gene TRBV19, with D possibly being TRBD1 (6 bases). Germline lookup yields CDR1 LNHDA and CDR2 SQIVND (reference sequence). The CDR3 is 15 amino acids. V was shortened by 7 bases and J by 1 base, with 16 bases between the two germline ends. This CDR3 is CASTYRGHQNTEAFF. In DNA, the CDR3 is TGTGCCAGTACCTACCGGGGACACCAGAACACTGAAGCTTTCTTT.